The next 2 T cell receptor beta chains were all read from a single sample in a study of cytomegalovirus exposure and HLA in healthy donors. Some clones are missing from TCRdb's copy, which holds only in-frame ones; the method was immunoSEQ multiplex PCR. The table shows some 270,000 clones, with 86% occurring only once. Sequenced material: PBMCs. All receptors derive from a woman aged 18-29 years in good health and CMV-seronegative.

This clone was seen a few times. V is TRBV27 and J is TRBJ1-2; tentative D call: TRBD1 (5 bases). Trimming removed 2 bases at V and 5 bases at J, with 12 bases between. The CDR3 length is 14 residues. Germline-derived CDR1 and CDR2 are MNHEY and SMNVEV (reference sequence). CDR3 coding DNA: TGTGCCAGCAGTTTAGGGGCAGGAGTTTATGGCTACACCTTC. Protein product: CASSLGAGVYGYTF.

This chain links TRBV29-1 with TRBJ1-4, with 11 positions matching TRBD1. Germline V lookup: CDR1 SQVTM, CDR2 ANQGSEA. CDR3 size: 18 residues. The V segment lost 4 bases and the J segment 7 bases; nucleotides outside the gene matches: 17. This CDR3 reads CSVAMGDRGKSRSEKLFF. CDR3 coding DNA: TGCAGCGTTGCTATGGGGGACAGGGGGAAATCGCGGAGTGAAAAACTGTTTTTT.